The rows below give T cell receptor beta chains drawn from one sample of a study of blood T cell repertoires in COVID-19. Generated by immunoSEQ multiplex PCR, the TCRdb table keeps only in-frame clones and is missing some. This table holds fewer than 90,000 clones, roughly 80% found once. Sequencing was done on a sample of peripheral blood. The source is a woman aged 50 to 60 with acute or convalescent COVID-19. CDR3s include the opening cysteine and the closing phenylalanine or tryptophan. D genes are given only for firm matches. Size is stated for part of the rows, as once, few or many counts, or as a class when the clone is expanded.

V	D	J	size	length	CDR3	DNA
TRBV2	TRBD1	TRBJ2-7	.	13	CASNDRETYEQYF	TGTGCCAGCAACGACAGGGAAACCTACGAGCAGTACTTC
TRBV6-5	.	TRBJ1-1	.	14	CASRTFNMNTEAFF	TGTGCCAGCAGGACTTTCAATATGAACACTGAAGCTTTCTTT
TRBV19	TRBD1	TRBJ1-5	.	12	CASSIGDRAQHF	TGTGCCAGTAGTATAGGGGACAGGGCCCAGCATTTT
TRBV19	.	TRBJ1-5	.	15	CASSIDKGEGQPQHF	TGTGCCAGTAGTATAGATAAAGGGGAGGGTCAGCCCCAGCATTTT
TRBV4-3	TRBD1	TRBJ1-2	.	16	CASSQDGQGAIYGYTF	TGCGCCAGCAGCCAAGATGGACAGGGGGCAATCTATGGCTACACCTTC
TRBV5-4	TRBD1	TRBJ1-2	.	19	CASSLGPHLDRGENYGYTF	TGTGCCAGCAGCTTAGGTCCCCATTTGGACAGGGGCGAGAACTATGGCTACACCTTC
TRBV7-2	.	TRBJ1-6	.	13	CASATARSLLLHF	TGTGCCAGCGCTACCGCCAGGTCTCTCCTCCTCCACTTT
TRBV19	.	TRBJ1-5	few	15	CASNLGGNSNQPQHF	TGTGCCAGTAATCTGGGGGGGAATAGCAATCAGCCCCAGCATTTT
TRBV5-1	.	TRBJ1-1	few	15	CASSPSGTLLTEAFF	TGCGCCAGCAGCCCAAGTGGGACACTCCTCACTGAAGCTTTCTTT
TRBV28	.	TRBJ1-2	.	13	CASSLSEERGYTF	TGTGCCAGCAGTCTATCTGAGGAGCGGGGCTACACCTTC
TRBV30	TRBD2	TRBJ2-2	.	14	CAWRPGRDTGELFF	TGTGCCTGGAGGCCGGGGAGGGACACCGGGGAGCTGTTTTTT
TRBV25-1	.	TRBJ1-2	.	15	CASSHIGETDYGYTF	TGTGCCAGCAGTCATATCGGTGAGACTGACTATGGCTACACCTTC
TRBV5-6	.	TRBJ2-1	.	16	CASSVGRGRSYNEQFF	TGTGCCAGCAGCGTGGGGCGGGGTCGCTCCTACAATGAGCAGTTCTTC
TRBV7-2	.	TRBJ1-4	.	15	CASSTQGMGNEKLFF	TGTGCCAGCAGCACACAGGGTATGGGAAATGAAAAACTGTTTTTT
TRBV2	TRBD1	TRBJ2-2	.	16	CASSLQGITDTGELFF	TGTGCCAGCAGTCTACAGGGGATAACGGACACCGGGGAGCTGTTTTTT
TRBV3-1/TRBV3-2	.	TRBJ1-3	.	15	CASSLRAEGGNTIYF	TGTGCCAGCAGCCTACGGGCAGAGGGTGGAAACACCATATATTTT
TRBV28	TRBD2	TRBJ2-3	.	19	CASSSFLIGLAGGTDTQYF	TGTGCCAGCAGTTCCTTCCTTATTGGACTAGCGGGGGGCACAGATACGCAGTATTTT
TRBV19	.	TRBJ1-3	.	19	CASSRQIRGPEDPGNTIYF	TGTGCCAGTAGTCGCCAGATCAGGGGCCCGGAGGACCCTGGAAACACCATATATTTT
TRBV7-2	TRBD1	TRBJ1-5	.	17	CASSLVGRDSQNQPQHF	TGTGCCAGCAGCTTAGTCGGCCGGGACAGCCAAAATCAGCCCCAGCATTTT